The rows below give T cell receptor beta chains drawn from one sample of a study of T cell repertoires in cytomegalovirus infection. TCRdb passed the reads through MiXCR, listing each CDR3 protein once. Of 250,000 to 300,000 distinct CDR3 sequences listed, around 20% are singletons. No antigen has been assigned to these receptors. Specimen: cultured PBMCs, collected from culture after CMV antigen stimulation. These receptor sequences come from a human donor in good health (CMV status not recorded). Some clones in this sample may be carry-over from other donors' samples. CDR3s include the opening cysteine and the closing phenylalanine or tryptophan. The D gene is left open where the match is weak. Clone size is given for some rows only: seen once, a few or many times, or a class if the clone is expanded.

cdr3_aa: CASSKREDRGRYEQYF
cdr3_nt: TGTGCCAGCAGCAAGCGAGAGGACAGGGGGCGATACGAGCAGTACTTC
clone_size: .
d_call: TRBD1
j_call: TRBJ2-7
v_call: TRBV7-9

cdr3_aa: CASSPPRDRGHMYNGYTF
cdr3_nt: TGTGCCAGCAGTCCGCCCCGGGACAGGGGGCATATGTACAATGGCTACACCTTC
clone_size: few
d_call: TRBD1
j_call: TRBJ1-2
v_call: TRBV7-9

cdr3_aa: CASSYPGGRGEQFF
cdr3_nt: TGTGCCAGCAGTTACCCGGGAGGGAGGGGTGAGCAGTTCTTC
clone_size: .
d_call: TRBD2
j_call: TRBJ2-1
v_call: TRBV6-8

cdr3_aa: CASSPGTSGTNEQFF
cdr3_nt: TGTGCCAGCAGCCCCGGGACTAGCGGGACGAATGAGCAGTTCTTC
clone_size: many
d_call: TRBD2
j_call: TRBJ2-1
v_call: TRBV7-9

cdr3_aa: CASSGNRVGYTF
cdr3_nt: TGTGCCAGCAGTGGGAACAGGGTCGGCTACACCTTC
clone_size: .
d_call: .
j_call: TRBJ1-2
v_call: TRBV6-1

cdr3_aa: CSARRSSGANVLTF
cdr3_nt: TGCAGTGCTAGAAGGAGCTCTGGGGCCAACGTCCTGACTTTC
clone_size: .
d_call: .
j_call: TRBJ2-6
v_call: TRBV20-1

cdr3_aa: CASSLHRRGARTEAFF
cdr3_nt: TGTGCCAGCAGCTTGCATAGACGGGGGGCTCGGACTGAAGCTTTCTTT
clone_size: .
d_call: .
j_call: TRBJ1-1
v_call: TRBV7-6

cdr3_aa: CASSGPPEQYF
cdr3_nt: TGTGCCAGCAGTGGCCCCCCCGAGCAGTACTTC
clone_size: few
d_call: .
j_call: TRBJ2-7
v_call: TRBV6-5

cdr3_aa: CASSQSEREDTDTQYF
cdr3_nt: TGTGCCAGCAGCCAGTCTGAGCGAGAGGACACAGATACGCAGTATTTT
clone_size: .
d_call: .
j_call: TRBJ2-3
v_call: TRBV4-2

cdr3_aa: CVSSPPRSGDNEQFF
cdr3_nt: TGTGTCAGCAGTCCCCCCAGGAGTGGCGACAATGAGCAGTTCTTC
clone_size: .
d_call: .
j_call: TRBJ2-1
v_call: TRBV12-3/TRBV12-4

cdr3_aa: CASSSLENYEQYF
cdr3_nt: TGTGCCAGCAGTTCGTTAGAGAACTACGAGCAGTACTTC
clone_size: few
d_call: .
j_call: TRBJ2-7
v_call: TRBV27

cdr3_aa: CASSYLAGVYNEQFF
cdr3_nt: TGTGCCAGCAGTTACTTGGCGGGCGTTTACAATGAGCAGTTCTTC
clone_size: .
d_call: .
j_call: TRBJ2-1
v_call: TRBV6-5

cdr3_aa: CASSHPREGRSYNEQFF
cdr3_nt: TGTGCCAGTAGTCACCCAAGGGAGGGCCGCTCCTACAATGAGCAGTTCTTC
clone_size: .
d_call: TRBD2
j_call: TRBJ2-1
v_call: TRBV19

cdr3_aa: CASRLDRPDQPQHF
cdr3_nt: TGTGCCAGCAGACTAGACAGGCCCGATCAGCCCCAGCATTTT
clone_size: .
d_call: .
j_call: TRBJ1-5
v_call: TRBV12-3/TRBV12-4

cdr3_aa: CSARDGQGTNIQYF
cdr3_nt: TGCAGTGCTAGAGATGGGCAGGGCACGAACATTCAGTACTTC
clone_size: few
d_call: .
j_call: TRBJ2-4
v_call: TRBV20-1

cdr3_aa: CASSIGGQGTPQHF
cdr3_nt: TGTGCCAGTAGTATAGGGGGACAGGGGACGCCCCAGCATTTT
clone_size: few
d_call: TRBD1
j_call: TRBJ1-5
v_call: TRBV19

cdr3_aa: CSVSPLLFTEAFF
cdr3_nt: TGCAGCGTTTCCCCCCTCTTATTCACTGAAGCTTTCTTT
clone_size: few
d_call: .
j_call: TRBJ1-1
v_call: TRBV29-1

cdr3_aa: CASSLTSGSIETQYF
cdr3_nt: TGTGCCAGCAGCTTAACTAGCGGGAGTATAGAGACCCAGTACTTC
clone_size: many
d_call: TRBD2
j_call: TRBJ2-5
v_call: TRBV7-3

cdr3_aa: CSVEAPPRPGREPSSYNEQFF
cdr3_nt: TGCAGCGTTGAAGCACCGCCTCGGCCGGGAAGGGAGCCCAGCTCCTACAATGAGCAGTTCTTC
clone_size: few
d_call: .
j_call: TRBJ2-1
v_call: TRBV29-1

cdr3_aa: CASSLLAELSRPDTQYF
cdr3_nt: TGTGCCAGCAGTTTATTAGCGGAACTTAGCCGCCCAGATACGCAGTATTTT
clone_size: few
d_call: .
j_call: TRBJ2-3
v_call: TRBV27

cdr3_aa: CASRYPGLAGRSDTQYF
cdr3_nt: TGTGCCAGCAGGTATCCGGGACTAGCGGGAAGGTCAGATACGCAGTATTTT
clone_size: many
d_call: TRBD2
j_call: TRBJ2-3
v_call: TRBV6-2/TRBV6-3

cdr3_aa: CASSRTVRSESPLHF
cdr3_nt: TGTGCCAGCAGCCGGACCGTCAGGTCGGAGTCACCCCTCCACTTT
clone_size: .
d_call: .
j_call: TRBJ1-6
v_call: TRBV7-2

cdr3_aa: CASSRGTNEKLFF
cdr3_nt: TGTGCCAGCAGCCGGGGAACTAATGAAAAACTGTTTTTT
clone_size: many
d_call: .
j_call: TRBJ1-4
v_call: TRBV14

cdr3_aa: CASSQGLGSTDTQYF
cdr3_nt: TGTGCCAGCAGCCAAGGACTGGGGAGCACAGATACGCAGTATTTT
clone_size: many
d_call: .
j_call: TRBJ2-3
v_call: TRBV7-2

cdr3_aa: CASSQRLAGVETQYF
cdr3_nt: TGTGCCAGCAGCCAAAGGTTAGCGGGAGTGGAGACCCAGTACTTC
clone_size: few
d_call: TRBD2
j_call: TRBJ2-5
v_call: TRBV14

cdr3_aa: CASSVGLAGSGANVLTF
cdr3_nt: TGTGCCAGCAGCGTGGGACTAGCGGGATCGGGGGCCAACGTCCTGACTTTC
clone_size: few
d_call: TRBD2
j_call: TRBJ2-6
v_call: TRBV11-2

cdr3_aa: CASRQEPWGEQFF
cdr3_nt: TGTGCCAGCAGGCAAGAACCTTGGGGTGAGCAGTTCTTC
clone_size: .
d_call: .
j_call: TRBJ2-1
v_call: TRBV2

cdr3_aa: CASSPGLAGLINEQFF
cdr3_nt: TGTGCTAGCAGCCCGGGACTAGCGGGCTTGATCAATGAGCAGTTCTTC
clone_size: few
d_call: TRBD2
j_call: TRBJ2-1
v_call: TRBV7-7

cdr3_aa: CATSLAGAPKNIQYF
cdr3_nt: TGTGCCACCAGCCTAGCGGGAGCCCCTAAAAACATTCAGTACTTC
clone_size: .
d_call: TRBD2
j_call: TRBJ2-4
v_call: TRBV15

cdr3_aa: CASSLEQRTGELFF
cdr3_nt: TGTGCCAGCAGCTTAGAGCAGCGGACCGGGGAGCTGTTTTTT
clone_size: many
d_call: .
j_call: TRBJ2-2
v_call: TRBV7-8

cdr3_aa: CASSSSGAGNTIYF
cdr3_nt: TGCGCCAGCAGCTCGTCAGGGGCAGGAAACACCATATATTTT
clone_size: .
d_call: .
j_call: TRBJ1-3
v_call: TRBV5-1

cdr3_aa: CASSSRRGTTEAFF
cdr3_nt: TGTGCCAGCAGCTCGCGGCGGGGGACCACTGAAGCTTTCTTT
clone_size: many
d_call: .
j_call: TRBJ1-1
v_call: TRBV11-3

cdr3_aa: CASRTAGQGISSYEQYF
cdr3_nt: TGTGCCAGCAGAACGGCCGGACAGGGAATCTCTTCCTACGAGCAGTACTTC
clone_size: few
d_call: TRBD1
j_call: TRBJ2-7
v_call: TRBV11-2

cdr3_aa: CATSGGLDLNEQFF
cdr3_nt: TGTGCCACCAGCGGAGGACTCGACCTCAATGAGCAGTTCTTC
clone_size: .
d_call: .
j_call: TRBJ2-1
v_call: TRBV15

cdr3_aa: CASRQTRGTEAFF
cdr3_nt: TGTGCCAGCAGGCAGACTCGAGGCACTGAAGCTTTCTTT
clone_size: few
d_call: .
j_call: TRBJ1-1
v_call: TRBV7-9

cdr3_aa: CSARVSGRTDTQYF
cdr3_nt: TGCAGTGCTAGAGTAAGCGGCCGCACAGATACGCAGTATTTT
clone_size: few
d_call: .
j_call: TRBJ2-3
v_call: TRBV20-1

cdr3_aa: CALRATSSYEQYF
cdr3_nt: TGTGCCTTACGGGCGACAAGCTCCTACGAGCAGTACTTC
clone_size: many
d_call: .
j_call: TRBJ2-7
v_call: TRBV28

cdr3_aa: CASSITPRSYNEQFF
cdr3_nt: TGTGCCAGTAGTATAACCCCCCGCTCCTACAATGAGCAGTTCTTC
clone_size: .
d_call: .
j_call: TRBJ2-1
v_call: TRBV19

cdr3_aa: CASSPGQTLGRQTQYF
cdr3_nt: TGTGCCAGCAGCCCGGGACAGACTCTGGGTAGGCAGACCCAGTACTTC
clone_size: .
d_call: TRBD1
j_call: TRBJ2-5
v_call: TRBV27

cdr3_aa: CASSFQGVGYTF
cdr3_nt: TGTGCCAGCAGCTTCCAAGGGGTTGGCTACACCTTC
clone_size: .
d_call: .
j_call: TRBJ1-2
v_call: TRBV7-9

cdr3_aa: CSVEDLLPGLAGGSTDTQYF
cdr3_nt: TGCAGCGTTGAAGATCTTCTGCCGGGACTAGCGGGAGGCAGCACAGATACGCAGTATTTT
clone_size: .
d_call: TRBD2
j_call: TRBJ2-3
v_call: TRBV29-1

cdr3_aa: CATKVSGTDTQYF
cdr3_nt: TGTGCCACCAAAGTTAGCGGCACAGATACGCAGTATTTT
clone_size: few
d_call: .
j_call: TRBJ2-3
v_call: TRBV27

cdr3_aa: CASSLRGATRF
cdr3_nt: TGTGCCAGCAGCCTAAGAGGGGCGACAAGGTTC
clone_size: many
d_call: .
j_call: TRBJ2-1
v_call: TRBV7-2